The clone carrying this TCR beta chain has more than one count but fewer than ten. What it recognizes is unknown. The CDR3 has 16 residues. Germline V lookup: CDR1 MDHEN, CDR2 SYDVKM. With 5 bases removed from V and 3 bases from J, the gap between germline ends came to 19 bases. As the template, RNA transcripts were used to amplify TCR beta CDR3 regions. Second-round multiplex PCR followed a first-round RT-PCR using HTBI primers. TCRdb processed the multiplex PCR reads anew with MiXCR; each CDR3 protein has one entry. The sample shows about 600,000 distinct CDR3 sequences, under 40% of them seen only once. The source of the sample is a study of Graves' ophthalmopathy and Graves' hyperthyroidism. Hyperthyroidism cases were recent diagnoses of under 2 months' duration in people aged 18 to 65. Orbital computed tomography, thyroid ultrasound, TRAb, serum thyroxine and clinical symptoms formed the basis of diagnosis.

Study-wide results and limits: The authors also found most expanded thyroid clonotypes above 0.001 frequency in blood.

Sequenced sample: peripheral blood or thyroid tissue (not recorded which). The chain links TRBV28 to TRBJ1-1; D gene ambiguous. This TCR was recovered from an adult man with Graves' hyperthyroidism. This CDR3 reads CASSPPHTRLDTEAFF. CDR3 sequence (DNA): TGTGCCAGCAGTCCTCCCCACACGAGGCTGGACACTGAAGCTTTCTTT. Full variable domain (outside the CDR3, taken from reference TRBV28 and TRBJ1-1): DVKVTQSSRYLVKRTGEKVFLECVQDMDHENMFWYRQDPGLGLRLIYFSYDVKMKEKGDIPEGYSVSREKKERFSLILESASTNQTSMYLCASSPPHTRLDTEAFFGQGTRLTVV.